This TCR beta chain was observed in a study of tumor-infiltrating lymphocytes in primary liver carcinoma. Per the germline V gene, CDR1 is SGHDN and CDR2 is FVKESK. With V trimmed by 5 bases and J by 2 bases, 4 bases remained unmatched. The CDR3 runs to 15 residues. Extraction of RNA together with DNA used 20-30 mg of unsorted bulk tissue. The authors sampled five separate regions per tumor. The authors made TCR beta cDNA from approximately 500 ng total RNA with a constant-region primer. Three-round nested multiplex PCR performed with slightly modified ARM-PCR produced the TCR beta libraries. A C-beta reverse primer and TRBV1-TRBV30 forward primers served in each of the first two PCR rounds, at 10 cycles apiece. TCRdb called the multiplex PCR reads again in MiXCR, with one record for every CDR3 protein. In the table there are 40,000 to 55,000 distinct CDR3 sequences, roughly 70% of which are singletons.

This clonotype was recorded at least ten times. The clonotype was recovered from a man aged 35 to 55 with primary liver carcinoma and hepatitis B virus infection. The specimen sequenced was liver tumor tissue from sampling region 5. Subset here: tumor region T5, tumor centre. The rearrangement links TRBV14 to TRBJ2-1; TRBD1 matches 9 bases. In DNA, the CDR3 is TGTGCCAGCAGCTTGGGACAGGGTCCCTACAATGAGCAGTTCTTC. This sequence encodes CASSLGQGPYNEQFF.